This T cell receptor beta chain was sequenced in a study of cytomegalovirus exposure and HLA in healthy donors. This clone has only a few counts. PCR involved 60 Vbeta and 13 Jbeta primers. Clones were sequenced by immunoSEQ multiplex PCR, and TCRdb holds only the in-frame ones, with some missing. The repertoire consists of approximately 75,000 clones, with 65% to 70% occurring once and the leading ten covering about 20%. The germline V gene has CDR1 SGHRS and CDR2 YFSETQ. The CDR3 sequence is 15 residues long. V lost 4 bases and J 2 bases, leaving 12 bases between the germline ends. Specimen: PBMCs. The chain combines TRBV5-1 with TRBJ2-2; possibly TRBD1 for D (6 bases). This TCR came from a man aged 40-49 years in good health and CMV-seropositive. The CDR3 nucleotides read TGCGCCAGCAGCCCAAGGACAGATAACACCGGGGAGCTGTTTTTT. As protein: CASSPRTDNTGELFF. Filled out from reference TRBV5-1 and TRBJ2-2, the complete variable domain reads KAGVTQTPRYLIKTRGQQVTLSCSPISGHRSVSWYQQTPGQGLQFLFEYFSETQRNKGNFPGRFSGRQFSNSRSEMNVSTLELGDSALYLCASSPRTDNTGELFFGEGSRLTVL.